This is a list of T cell receptor beta chains from one sample in a study of OX40 agonist ivuxolimab in advanced cancers. TCRdb keeps only in-frame clones here, not all; method: immunoSEQ multiplex PCR. The sample records approximately 98,000 clones, around 90% being singletons. Here the sequenced sample was CD4+ or CD8+ T cells sorted from blood, taken in a trial of the OX40 agonist ivuxolimab. The receptors stem from an adult with an advanced solid tumor such as melanoma, head and neck, liver or kidney cancer. CDR3s leave out the opening cysteine and the closing phenylalanine or tryptophan. Each record gives: J gene, CDR3 length, V gene, CDR3 protein.

TRBJ2-5	8	TRBV29-1	SVAGETQY
TRBJ2-2	12	TRBV5-8	ASENRLNTGELF
TRBJ1-5	14	TRBV6-1	ASSEAAAFVSQPQH
TRBJ1-4	12	TRBV6-5	ASSFSSTNEKLF
TRBJ2-1	15	TRBV4-2	ASSPALTRGVGNEQF
TRBJ1-6	10	TRBV19	ASRGYNSPLH
TRBJ2-3	13	TRBV6-6	ASSKTQFELDTQY
TRBJ1-2	12	TRBV5-5	ASRSTGVTDGYT
TRBJ1-5	11	TRBV7-3	ASSLLSGQPQH
TRBJ2-7	10	TRBV2	ASRRGSYEQY
TRBJ2-4	9	TRBV20-1	SADSGTAEY
TRBJ2-7	11	TRBV5-4	ASSLHGPYEQY
TRBJ2-2	14	TRBV10-1	ASSETAGPYPGELF
TRBJ2-7	10	TRBV5-1	ASSFRAHEQY
TRBJ2-7	14	TRBV18	ASSPQDGTAQNEQY
TRBJ1-1	11	TRBV19	ASLVRGGTEAF
TRBJ1-2	12	TRBV2	ASRLEVGSYGYT
TRBJ2-3	14	TRBV5-6	ASSSVAGRSTDTQY
TRBJ1-1	13	TRBV19	ASNTRAGSNTEAF
TRBJ2-6	12	TRBV19	ASSNTPGANVLT
TRBJ1-1	14	TRBV9	ASSAGRQGRDTEAF
TRBJ2-3	12	TRBV7-3	ASSLRPSTDTQY
TRBJ2-2	13	TRBV28	ASSPGTSVDGELF
TRBJ2-3	12	TRBV11-2	ASSSQWGADTQY
TRBJ1-6	11	TRBV29-1	SVRTGGDSPLH
TRBJ2-5	14	TRBV5-1	ASSLSGASGQETQY
TRBJ1-1	12	TRBV9	ASSVDVGNTEAF
TRBJ1-2	11	TRBV7-8	ASSFTIGYGYT
TRBJ2-1	10	TRBV29-1	SVLGDRSEQF
TRBJ2-7	14	TRBV5-1	ASSLPFSGGADEQY
TRBJ2-1	10	TRBV2	ASRSLGDEQF
TRBJ1-1	12	TRBV2	ASRYRGVNTEAF